This is a list of T cell receptor beta chains from one sample in a study of regulatory T cells in long-lasting Graves disease. TCRdb re-called the multiplex PCR reads through MiXCR, storing one row per CDR3 protein. In the table there are more than 300,000 distinct CDR3 sequences, roughly 10% of which are singletons. These data were likewise used in another study, on T cells in Graves' hyperthyroidism and ophthalmopathy.

Sequencing was performed on peripheral blood mononuclear cells (PBMCs), taken at new diagnosis, from a patient treated with antithyroid drugs. Receptors originate from a woman younger than 35 with Graves disease. Each CDR3 is given with its conserved first and last residue. D genes are given only for firm matches. Clone size is not always given. Where it is, it says once, few, many or a class for expanded clones.

CDR3 protein	CDR3 DNA	J gene	V gene	D gene	clone size
CATSDLWEYERAYEQYF	TGTGCCACCAGTGATTTATGGGAATACGAGCGGGCGTACGAGCAGTACTTC	TRBJ2-7	TRBV24-1	-	-
CSAIGGTSPLHF	TGCAGTGCTATTGGGGGCACGTCACCCCTCCACTTT	TRBJ1-6	TRBV20-1	-	many
CSARVLVSGELFF	TGCAGTGCTAGGGTCTTGGTATCCGGGGAGCTGTTTTTT	TRBJ2-2	TRBV20-1	-	many
CASRVGRGFGELFF	TGTGCCAGCAGGGTCGGTCGGGGGTTCGGGGAGCTGTTTTTT	TRBJ2-2	TRBV3-1	-	few
CSARDINYGYTF	TGCAGTGCTAGAGATATTAACTATGGCTACACCTTC	TRBJ1-2	TRBV20-1	-	few
CRAGTSGLNEQFF	TGCAGAGCCGGGACTAGCGGGCTAAATGAGCAGTTCTTC	TRBJ2-1	TRBV20-1	TRBD2	few
CASSSGLAGGPVGELFF	TGTGCCAGCAGCTCCGGACTAGCGGGGGGCCCTGTCGGGGAGCTGTTTTTT	TRBJ2-2	TRBV11-3	TRBD2	few
CASTRTVQETQYF	TGTGCCAGCACGAGGACAGTCCAAGAGACCCAGTACTTC	TRBJ2-5	TRBV6-2/TRBV6-3	-	many
CASSFHSYSYEQYF	TGTGCCAGCAGTTTTCACAGTTACTCCTACGAGCAGTACTTC	TRBJ2-7	TRBV27	-	-
CASSQVRSGETQYF	TGCGCCAGCAGCCAAGTCAGATCGGGGGAGACCCAGTACTTC	TRBJ2-5	TRBV4-3	-	few
CASSLPGETQYF	TGTGCCAGCAGTTTGCCCGGAGAGACCCAGTACTTC	TRBJ2-5	TRBV27	-	many
CASSFTSGTYEQYF	TGTGCCAGCAGCTTCACTAGCGGTACCTACGAGCAGTACTTC	TRBJ2-7	TRBV7-2	TRBD2	many
CASSSPSPGTEETQYF	TGTGCCAGCAGCTCCCCTTCTCCCGGCACAGAAGAGACCCAGTACTTC	TRBJ2-5	TRBV7-9	-	many
CASSHREGHNEQFF	TGTGCCAGCAGCCACCGGGAGGGTCACAATGAGCAGTTCTTC	TRBJ2-1	TRBV3-1	TRBD2	many
CATGMLNEQFF	TGTGCGACAGGGATGTTGAATGAGCAGTTCTTC	TRBJ2-1	TRBV11-2	TRBD1	many
CASVQVGSTGELFF	TGTGCCAGCGTCCAAGTTGGGAGCACCGGGGAGCTGTTTTTT	TRBJ2-2	TRBV6-1	-	many
CASSRDRGLGQPQHF	TGTGCCAGCAGCCGCGACAGGGGGCTCGGACAGCCCCAGCATTTT	TRBJ1-5	TRBV2	TRBD1	many
CASSLLRGQGNQPQHF	TGTGCCAGTAGTCTCCTCCGGGGGCAAGGCAATCAGCCCCAGCATTTT	TRBJ1-5	TRBV19	-	few
CASSSPSGASNEQFF	TGTGCCAGCAGTTCCCCTAGCGGGGCATCCAATGAGCAGTTCTTC	TRBJ2-1	TRBV6-2/TRBV6-3	TRBD2	many
CATRTSGRTDTQYF	TGTGCCACCCGGACTAGCGGGAGAACAGATACGCAGTATTTT	TRBJ2-3	TRBV28	TRBD2	many
CASSLSPGLSSYNEQFF	TGCGCCAGCAGCTTATCTCCGGGGCTCAGCTCCTACAATGAGCAGTTCTTC	TRBJ2-1	TRBV5-1	-	many